This T cell receptor beta chain was recorded in a study of blood T cell repertoires in COVID-19. Study-wide context: COVID-19 samples from acute and convalescent phases originated in the United States, Italy and Spain.

Some clones are missing from TCRdb's copy, which holds only in-frame ones; the method was immunoSEQ multiplex PCR. The sample comprises 15,000 to 20,000 clones, around three quarters of which are singletons, and 16% rests with the top ten. Germline V gene lookup returns CDR1 SGHDN and CDR2 FVKESK. The V gene lost 6 bases and the J gene lost 12 bases, with 18 bases spanning the gap. The CDR3 sequence is 14 residues long. The chain recombines TRBV14 with TRBJ2-6, with a possible D match to TRBD1 (6 bases). The clonotype originates from a man between 70 and 80 years old with COVID-19, enrolled during active disease. The sample was peripheral blood. The CDR3 spells CASSLYRDNSVLTF. DNA of the CDR3: TGTGCCAGCAGTCTATATAGGGACAACTCCGTCCTGACTTTC.